This record concerns one T cell receptor beta chain sequence. The target of this receptor is not known. Base-call qualities are not available, and no considerably larger clone is one nucleotide away. The data are from a study of T cell responses to AZD1222 COVID-19 vaccine (dated by TCRdb to the early 2020s). About the full investigation: TCR sequencing was performed for 233 trial participants, of whom about 200 were given two doses of AZD1222 and around 25 were given two doses of MenACWY control vaccine. Trial participants were enrolled by age into subgroups of 18-55, 56-69 and 70-plus years, and roughly 160, 29 and 62 TCR-sequenced participants, respectively, were included in these subgroups. Beyond this particular receptor, the publication reports: Spike-specific TCR breadth and depth rose significantly after two AZD1222 doses compared with day 0 and with MenACWY recipients. Most participants were white British and females outnumbered males, and the authors suggested that clonal diversity may have been underestimated. Because no day 14 peak-response samples were available, repertoires were characterized only after the peak T cell response. Vaccine-associated CD4 TCRs spanned the whole spike protein, with dominant responses in regions 160-218 and 743-854. Epitopes outside the regions mutated in the B.1.351 and B.1.1.7 variants were reportedly recognized by nearly half of the unique spike-specific TCRs. The 56-69-year group was small, and its depth increase did not reach significance, likely because of low power. Conclusions about previously exposed vaccinees are limited, since just 5 to 7 AZD1222 recipients were seropositive for SARS-CoV-2 at baseline.

The CDR3 regions of human TCRbeta chains were analyzed by immunosequencing. The original methods were these. TCRs in the repertoires were matched against a reference library of SARS-CoV-2-specific TCRs that had been generated with the MIRA antigen-specificity platform. Breadth meant the fraction of unique TCRs that were SARS-CoV-2-associated, whereas depth meant the fraction of total T cells that were SARS-CoV-2-associated. Using the MIRA data, every spike-specific TCR was mapped to the spike region that the TCR reacted to and assigned to either a CD4 or a CD8 class. Log10-transformed breadth and depth values were compared by one-way ANOVA with Sidak's multiple comparisons tests. TCRdb obtained this table from immuneACCESS and retained in-frame rearrangements with V and J assigned. These tables miss some clones; where compared with another copy, unresolved V genes account for less than half of the shortfall, and the remainder is unexplained. The DNA gave D and trimming, while V, J and clone size come from that table. The sample profile shows approximately 30,000 clones; around 78% of them were found once. The ten biggest clones cover about 4.5% of the sample.

The CDR3 numbers 16 residues from cysteine through phenylalanine. The CDR3 DNA has 48 bases and is translated from base 1. V is reduced by 8 bases and J by 6 bases, leaving a spacing of 23 bases between them. According to the study, the label for this sample's time point signals: about 28 days (+/-7) after the second vaccine dose. AZD1222 recipients whose second dose came at about 4 weeks and those whose second dose came at about 12 weeks were combined into one group, since spike-specific TCR depth and breadth did not differ between the two schedules. Samples from vaccinated people were obtained from the UK trials COV001 and COV002, which included a single-blind randomized controlled phase 2/3 trial of AZD1222 (ChAdOx1 nCoV-19) in healthy adults. For TCRbeta chain sequencing, PBMC samples were collected from trial participants at day 0 and at day 28 after the second dose.

The chain joins TRBV23-1 to TRBJ1-5, with the D gene call left open. TRBV23-1 is labeled an ORF, and its function is uncertain. The source of this sequence is an adult who received the AZD1222 COVID-19 vaccine. The sequencing here drew on peripheral blood, taken 28 days after the second AZD1222 dose. The CDR3 sequence is CASPPVGRWNSQPQHF. The nucleotide sequence reads as follows: TGCGCCAGCCCACCTGTCGGCCGGTGGAATAGTCAGCCCCAGCATTTT.